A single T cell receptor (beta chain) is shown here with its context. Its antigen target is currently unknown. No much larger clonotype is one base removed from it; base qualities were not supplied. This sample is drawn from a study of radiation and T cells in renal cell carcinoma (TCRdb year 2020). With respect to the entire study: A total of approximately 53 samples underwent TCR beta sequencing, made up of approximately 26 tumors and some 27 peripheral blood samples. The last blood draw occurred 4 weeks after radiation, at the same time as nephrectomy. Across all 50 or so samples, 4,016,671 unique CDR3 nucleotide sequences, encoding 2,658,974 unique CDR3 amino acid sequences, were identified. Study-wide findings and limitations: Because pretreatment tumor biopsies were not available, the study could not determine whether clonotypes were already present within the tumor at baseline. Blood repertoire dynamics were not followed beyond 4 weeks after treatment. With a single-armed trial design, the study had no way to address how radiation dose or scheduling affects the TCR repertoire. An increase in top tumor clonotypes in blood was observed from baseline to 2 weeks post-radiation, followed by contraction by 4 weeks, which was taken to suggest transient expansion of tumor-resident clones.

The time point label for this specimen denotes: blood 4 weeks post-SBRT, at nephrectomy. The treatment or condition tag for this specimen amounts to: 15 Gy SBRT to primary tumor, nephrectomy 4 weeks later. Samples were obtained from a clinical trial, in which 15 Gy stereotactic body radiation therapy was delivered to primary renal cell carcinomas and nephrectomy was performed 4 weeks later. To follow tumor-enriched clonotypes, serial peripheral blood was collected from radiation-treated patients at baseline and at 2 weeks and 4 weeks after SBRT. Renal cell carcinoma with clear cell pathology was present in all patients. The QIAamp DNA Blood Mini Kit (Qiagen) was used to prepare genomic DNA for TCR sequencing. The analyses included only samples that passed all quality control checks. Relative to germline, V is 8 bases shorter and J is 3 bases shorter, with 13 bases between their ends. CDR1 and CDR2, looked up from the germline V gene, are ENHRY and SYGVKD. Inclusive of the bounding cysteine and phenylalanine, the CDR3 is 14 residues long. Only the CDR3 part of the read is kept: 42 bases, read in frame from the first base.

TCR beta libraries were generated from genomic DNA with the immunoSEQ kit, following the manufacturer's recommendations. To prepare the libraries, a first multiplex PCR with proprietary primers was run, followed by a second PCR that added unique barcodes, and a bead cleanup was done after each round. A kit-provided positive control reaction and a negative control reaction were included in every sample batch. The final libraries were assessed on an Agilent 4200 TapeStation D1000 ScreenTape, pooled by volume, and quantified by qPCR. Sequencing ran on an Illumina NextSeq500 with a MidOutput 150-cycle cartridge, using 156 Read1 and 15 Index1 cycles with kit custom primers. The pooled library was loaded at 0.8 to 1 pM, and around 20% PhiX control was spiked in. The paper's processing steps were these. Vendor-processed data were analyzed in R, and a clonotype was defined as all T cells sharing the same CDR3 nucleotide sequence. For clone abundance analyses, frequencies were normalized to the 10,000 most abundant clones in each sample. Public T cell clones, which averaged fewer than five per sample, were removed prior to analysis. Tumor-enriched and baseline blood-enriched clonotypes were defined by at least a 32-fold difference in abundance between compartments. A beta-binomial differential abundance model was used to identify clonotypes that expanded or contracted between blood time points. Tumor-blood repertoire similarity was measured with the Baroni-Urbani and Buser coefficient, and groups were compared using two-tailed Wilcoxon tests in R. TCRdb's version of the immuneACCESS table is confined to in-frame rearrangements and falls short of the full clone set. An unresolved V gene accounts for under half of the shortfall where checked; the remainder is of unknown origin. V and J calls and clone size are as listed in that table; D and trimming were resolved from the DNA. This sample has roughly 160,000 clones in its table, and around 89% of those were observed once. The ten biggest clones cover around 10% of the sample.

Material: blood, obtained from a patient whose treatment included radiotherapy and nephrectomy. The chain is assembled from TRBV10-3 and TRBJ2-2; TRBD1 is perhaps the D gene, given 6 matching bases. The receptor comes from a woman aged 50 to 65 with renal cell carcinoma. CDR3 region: CAISWKGDTGELFF. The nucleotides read TGTGCCATCTCTTGGAAGGGGGACACCGGGGAGCTGTTTTTT.